This T cell receptor (beta chain) was documented in a study of cytomegalovirus exposure and HLA in healthy donors. As concerns this clone: Additional DNA sequences in this sample encode the identical CDR3.

The germline V and J ends were trimmed by 6 bases and 0 bases, with 6 bases remaining between them. In germline, CDR1 is MNHEY, CDR2 SVGAGI. CDR3 length: 14 amino acids. The PCR was carried out with 60 Vbeta primers and 13 Jbeta primers. Method: immunoSEQ multiplex PCR; TCRdb's copy keeps in-frame clones and lacks some. The table lists approximately 140,000 clones, roughly 77% of them singletons, with about 4% in the top ten. The source of this sequence is a human donor in good health. V is TRBV6-5 and J is TRBJ1-6; unclear D gene. Sequencing input: PBMCs. The CDR3 DNA reads TGTGCCAGCAGGCGGGGCTCCTATAATTCACCCCTCCACTTT. Amino acids: CASRRGSYNSPLHF.